These 25 T cell receptor beta chains share one sample of origin, sequenced in a study of T cell repertoires in cytomegalovirus infection. In TCRdb, the reads were re-called with MiXCR into one record per CDR3 protein. The sample lists some 700,000 distinct CDR3 sequences, 35% to 45% seen once, with more than 2.5% in the top ten. The sequenced sample was PBMCs. The origin of the receptors is a human donor in good health (CMV status not recorded). Some clones in this sample may be carry-over from other donors' samples.

This clonotype occurred a few times. The rearrangement joins TRBV29-1 to TRBJ2-3; 7 bases are a match to TRBD1. The V gene's germline CDR1 is SQVTM and CDR2 ANQGSEA. The CDR3 has 14 amino acids. J was trimmed by 0 bases and V by 7 bases; bases with no gene match: 7. DNA for the CDR3: TGCAGCGCCGGGACAGCCTCGAGCACAGATACGCAGTATTTT. It yields the protein CSAGTASSTDTQYF.

This clonotype has only a few counts. This chain uses TRBV10-3 with TRBJ2-3; 7 bases align to TRBD1. The germline V gene encodes CDR1 ENHRY and CDR2 SYGVKD. The CDR3 has 14 residues. J gave up 2 bases and V 6 bases, and 5 bases lay outside the gene matches. The DNA of the CDR3 is TGTGCCATCAGGGGGGACAGCTCCACAGATACGCAGTATTTT. Translation gives CAIRGDSSTDTQYF.

V is TRBV3-1 and J is TRBJ2-1; D gene unclear. V was trimmed by 1 base and J by 7 bases, leaving 20 bases between them. From germline, CDR1 is LGHDT and CDR2 YNNKEL (reference sequence). The CDR3 is 17 residues long. The CDR3, as DNA: TGTGCCAGCAGCCAAGTAGTCGGTTCGAATAAGTGGAATGAGCAGTTCTTC. It is translated as CASSQVVGSNKWNEQFF.

This clonotype was counted ten times or more. The chain links TRBV7-6 to TRBJ1-4; D remains ambiguous. V lost 4 bases, J lost 5 bases, and 11 bases lay in between. There are 14 residues in the CDR3. The germline CDR1 and CDR2 sequences are SGHVS and FNYEAQ. Written as DNA, the CDR3 is TGTGCCAGCAGCTCGGACCGACAAAATGAAAAACTGTTTTTT. This sequence encodes CASSSDRQNEKLFF.

This chain joins TRBV29-1 and TRBJ1-2; D call uncertain. Deletions cut 2 bases from V and 4 bases from J, with 8 bases between. This CDR3 comprises 12 residues. Germline V gene data show CDR1 as SQVTM and CDR2 as ANQGSEA. CDR3 sequence (DNA): TGCAGCGTTGAATCCCCCAGCTATGGCTACACCTTC. It specifies CSVESPSYGYTF.

This chain joins TRBV27 and TRBJ1-1, with D perhaps matching TRBD1 (6 bases). From germline, CDR1 is MNHEY and CDR2 SMNVEV (reference sequence). This CDR3 has 13 amino acids. Deletions cut 3 bases from V and 6 bases from J, with 11 bases between. The CDR3, as DNA: TGTGCCAGCAGTTTCGACAGGTTCGCTGAAGCTTTCTTT. As protein: CASSFDRFAEAFF.

The genes are TRBV20-1 and TRBJ1-4; 7 positions agree with TRBD1. This CDR3 has 14 residues. CDR1 DFQATT and CDR2 SNEGSKA come from the germline V gene (reference sequence). Losses at the gene ends were 1 base for V and 7 bases for J; bases not matched to a gene: 6. The CDR3 sequence: CSARVQGVGEKLFF. DNA for the CDR3: TGCAGTGCTAGAGTCCAGGGGGTTGGTGAAAAACTGTTTTTT.

This chain connects TRBV24-1 to TRBJ2-1, with 8 bases lining up with TRBD1. Germline V gene data show CDR1 as KGHDR and CDR2 as SFDVKD. J was trimmed by 4 bases and V by 1 base; bases with no gene match: 5. This CDR3 region has 16 residues. The CDR3, as DNA: TGTGCCACCAGTGATTTATTGGGGACAGGTTACAATGAGCAGTTCTTC. It specifies CATSDLLGTGYNEQFF.

Note on this clonotype: Relative to the germline gene, one junction end is altered; a read error may explain this. The rearrangement joins TRBV24-1 to TRBJ2-5; tentative D call: TRBD2 (6 bases). The germline V gene encodes CDR1 KGHDR and CDR2 SFDVKD. The CDR3 consists of 12 residues. The CDR3 reads CASDYHHETQYF. DNA of the CDR3: TGTGCCTCGGACTACCACCATGAGACCCAGTACTTC.

The chain is built from TRBV7-4 and TRBJ2-3; no firm D call. In germline, CDR1 is SGHVT, CDR2 SQSDAQ. Trimming cost V 9 bases and J 6 bases, with 10 bases left between them. The CDR3 sequence is 11 residues long. CDR3 residues: CASTPGDTQYF. The CDR3 DNA sequence: TGTGCCAGTACCCCTGGGGATACGCAGTATTTT.

As concerns this clonotype: A junction boundary mismatches the germline segment, possibly from a read error. The chain couples TRBV28 to TRBJ1-1; D gene uncertain. CDR1 is MDHEN and CDR2 is SYDVKM in the germline V gene. The CDR3 extends over 13 amino acids. The CDR3: CSRSFLGNTESFF. The DNA of the CDR3 is TGTTCCAGAAGTTTTCTGGGGAACACTGAATCTTTCTTT.

The V gene is TRBV5-1, the J gene TRBJ2-3, with D perhaps matching TRBD1 (7 bases). The CDR3 runs to 17 residues. In germline, CDR1 is SGHRS, CDR2 YFSETQ. Between the trimmed V and J ends, which lost 4 bases and 4 bases, there was a span of 22 bases. DNA of the CDR3: TGCGCCAGCAGCCCAGATCCGTCCGGAGGGGGCGCAGATACGCAGTATTTT. Its protein product is CASSPDPSGGGADTQYF. Supplemented by reference TRBV5-1 and TRBJ2-3, the full variable domain reads KAGVTQTPRYLIKTRGQQVTLSCSPISGHRSVSWYQQTPGQGLQFLFEYFSETQRNKGNFPGRFSGRQFSNSRSEMNVSTLELGDSALYLCASSPDPSGGGADTQYFGPGTRLTVL.

The chain has TRBV6-1 and TRBJ2-2, with 8 bases matching TRBD2. This CDR3 spans 16 amino acids. Germline assignment: CDR1 MNHNS and CDR2 SASEGT. V trimming: 7 bases; J trimming: 4 bases; junction bases outside the gene matches: 11. The CDR3 region has the DNA TGTGCCAGCAAGCAAGGGGTAGCGGGAAGCACCGGGGAGCTGTTTTTT. This codes for CASKQGVAGSTGELFF.

This clonotype was recorded once. The CDR3 nucleotides read TGCGCCAGCAGCCAAGGAGTTCACTATGGCTACACCTTC. It codes for CASSQGVHYGYTF. The gene calls are TRBV4-1 and TRBJ1-2, with D hard to call. Looked up from germline, CDR1 is MGHRA and CDR2 is YSYEKL. This CDR3 comprises 13 residues. The ends were cut back, 1 base at V and 3 bases at J, with 6 bases in the middle.

This clonotype was observed many times. The CDR3 DNA follows: TGTGCCAGCAGTGACCGCACCCCCGAGCAGTACTTC. It codes for CASSDRTPEQYF. The chain employs TRBV7-9 and TRBJ2-7; D not resolved. Trimming cost V 6 bases and J 6 bases, with 12 bases left between them. This CDR3 has 12 residues. The germline V gene has CDR1 SEHNR and CDR2 FQNEAQ (reference sequence).

This clonotype was detected ten times or more. The chain joins TRBV7-2 to TRBJ2-5, with a possible D match to TRBD1 (6 bases). The V end was cut by 5 bases, the J end by 1 base, with 14 bases between. The CDR3 is 15 amino acids. The V gene's germline CDR1 is SGHTA and CDR2 FQGNSA. The CDR3 coding sequence is TGTGCCAGCAGCCGAACCCAGGGGCTCCAAGAGACCCAGTACTTC. This sequence encodes CASSRTQGLQETQYF.

This chain uses TRBV7-9 with TRBJ2-1, with a tentative D call TRBD2 (6 bases). The CDR3 is 15 residues long. Germline V gene lookup returns CDR1 SEHNR and CDR2 FQNEAQ (reference sequence). Deletions cut 5 bases from V and 1 base from J, with 12 bases between. CDR3 bases: TGTGCCAGCAGCCCCCGGGACTTTTCCTACAATGAGCAGTTCTTC. Protein product: CASSPRDFSYNEQFF. Complete variable domain (other parts from reference TRBV7-9 and TRBJ2-1): DTGVSQNPRHKITKRGQNVTFRCDPISEHNRLYWYRQTLGQGPEFLTYFQNEAQLEKSRLLSDRFSAERPKGSFSTLEIQRTEQGDSAMYLCASSPRDFSYNEQFFGPGTRLTVL.

This clonotype was recorded many times. The rearrangement joins TRBV29-1 to TRBJ2-1; 8 bases line up with TRBD1. Germline V lookup: CDR1 SQVTM, CDR2 ANQGSEA. V dropped 3 bases and J dropped 6; count of bases not matched to a gene: 4. This CDR3 is built from 13 residues. In DNA, the CDR3 is TGCAGCGTTGACAGGGGGCGTTTCAATGAGCAGTTCTTC. Its translation: CSVDRGRFNEQFF.

This clonotype was observed a few times. The V and J genes are TRBV28 and TRBJ1-5; a possible D gene is TRBD1 (5 bases). In germline, CDR1 is MDHEN, CDR2 SYDVKM. The CDR3 has 18 amino acids. V lost 5 bases to trimming and J lost 0 bases, with 20 bases between them. The CDR3 nucleotides read TGTGCCAGCAGTCCCGCGGGGCACAAGCAATATAGCAATCAGCCCCAGCATTTT. It codes for CASSPAGHKQYSNQPQHF.

In its sample, this clonotype was seen a few times. The rearrangement links TRBV6-2 or TRBV6-3 to TRBJ1-5, with D maybe TRBD1 (6 bases). Trimming took off 5 bases at V and 1 base at J, with 18 bases between the two ends. This CDR3 has 17 amino acids. CDR1 MNHEY and CDR2 SVGEGT come from the germline V gene. CDR3 DNA: TGTGCCAGCAGTCCGGCTAGGGGGGCGGGGAGCAATCAGCCCCAGCATTTT. The encoded protein is CASSPARGAGSNQPQHF.

This chain's CDR3 is CASSYFGRHPQHF. The CDR3 DNA sequence: TGTGCCAGCAGTTACTTTGGGCGGCATCCCCAGCATTTT. The chain links TRBV6-2 or TRBV6-3 to TRBJ1-5; no firm D call. This CDR3 spans 13 amino acids. The V gene lost 1 base and the J gene lost 10 bases, with 11 bases spanning the gap. Germline values: CDR1 MNHEY, CDR2 SVGEGT.

In its sample, this clonotype was seen a few times. The genes are TRBV12-3 or TRBV12-4 and TRBJ2-7; D is possibly TRBD1 or TRBD2 (6 bases each). The germline V and J ends were trimmed by 5 bases and 4 bases, with 21 bases remaining between them. This CDR3 contains 16 residues. The CDR3 protein is CASSRLGGGLGYEQYF. The CDR3 bases are TGTGCCAGCAGTCGACTCGGAGGGGGATTGGGGTACGAGCAGTACTTC.

The rearrangement links TRBV12-3 or TRBV12-4 to TRBJ2-1, with 8 nucleotides matching TRBD2. The CDR3 has 15 amino acids. J lost 10 bases, V lost 6 bases, and 14 bases had no gene match. The CDR3 nucleotides read TGTGCCAGCAGACCACCCGGGACTAGTCCCAAGGAGCAGTTCTTC. Amino acids: CASRPPGTSPKEQFF.

The sample holds a few counts of this clonotype. The rearrangement uses TRBV28 and TRBJ1-2; TRBD1 matches at 12 bases. Germline assignment: CDR1 MDHEN and CDR2 SYDVKM. This CDR3 has 15 amino acids. J was trimmed by 8 bases and V by 5 bases; bases with no gene match: 9. CDR3 residues: CASSQPGQGARGYTF. The CDR3, as DNA: TGTGCCAGCAGTCAACCGGGACAGGGGGCGCGCGGCTACACCTTC.

J is TRBJ2-6 and V is TRBV12-3 or TRBV12-4; D gene uncertain. The CDR3 has 16 residues. Deletions cut 5 bases from V and 0 bases from J, with 11 bases between. CDR3 protein: CASSIRAISGANVLTF. Here the CDR3 DNA reads TGTGCCAGCAGTATAAGGGCCATCTCTGGGGCCAACGTCCTGACTTTC.